A single sample gave rise to the 16 T cell receptor beta chains below, sequenced in a study of cytomegalovirus exposure and HLA in healthy donors (dated by TCRdb to the late 2010s). Library preparation employed the immunoSEQ multiplex PCR assay. For the multiplex PCR, a mixture combining 60 forward primers for TCR Vbeta segments and 13 reverse primers for TCR Jbeta segments was used. The source is immuneACCESS, and TCRdb retained only in-frame sequences with V and J called. Part of the clones is not carried over; for the studies checked, unresolved V genes explain less than half of this, and the remainder is unexplained. For this sample the table gives some 150,000 clones, of which 82% were detected only once. Together, the top ten hold less than 10% of the sample. Sequenced material: PBMCs. The receptors originated from a woman in her forties or fifties in good health and CMV-seropositive.

The gene calls are TRBV10-2 and TRBJ2-7; 8 bases line up with TRBD2. This CDR3 is built from 15 residues. The junction had 7 bases not matched to a gene; V was cut back by 2 bases and J by 4 bases. CDR1 is WSHSY, CDR2 SAAADI, per germline. The CDR3 loop is CASSERGRKGYEQYF. The CDR3 DNA follows: TGCGCCAGCAGTGAGCGCGGGAGGAAGGGATACGAGCAGTACTTC.

The gene calls are TRBV7-9 and TRBJ2-3; D remains ambiguous. Germline CDR1 and CDR2: SEHNR and FQNEAQ (reference sequence). The V and J ends lost 0 bases and 0 bases respectively, with 7 bases between them. CDR3 length: 15 amino acids. The CDR3 protein is CASSLAPPSTDTQYF. The CDR3 coding sequence is TGTGCCAGCAGCTTAGCCCCCCCTAGCACAGATACGCAGTATTTT. Drawing the rest from reference TRBV7-9 and TRBJ2-3, the complete variable domain is DTGVSQNPRHKITKRGQNVTFRCDPISEHNRLYWYRQTLGQGPEFLTYFQNEAQLEKSRLLSDRFSAERPKGSFSTLEIQRTEQGDSAMYLCASSLAPPSTDTQYFGPGTRLTVL.

The rearrangement uses TRBV9 and TRBJ1-2; 7 bases map to TRBD1. The CDR3 has 15 amino acids. Germline trimming cut 4 bases from V and 0 bases from J; bases unmatched to any gene: 6. CDR1 SGDLS and CDR2 YYNGEE come from the germline V gene. The CDR3 DNA follows: TGTGCCAGCAGCTTACGGACAGGTTCTAACTATGGCTACACCTTC. It specifies CASSLRTGSNYGYTF.

This sequence joins TRBV5-4 and TRBJ2-4; D is unresolved. Germline CDR1 SGHNT, CDR2 YYREEE (reference sequence). The length of the CDR3 is 11 residues. Trimming removed 4 bases from V and 5 bases from J, with 4 bases in between. The CDR3, as DNA: TGTGCCAGCAGCAAGCAAAACATTCAGTACTTC. Translated, it gives CASSKQNIQYF. Complete variable domain (other parts from reference TRBV5-4 and TRBJ2-4): ETGVTQSPTHLIKTRGQQVTLRCSSQSGHNTVSWYQQALGQGPQFIFQYYREEENGRGNFPPRFSGLQFPNYSSELNVNALELDDSALYLCASSKQNIQYFGAGTRLSVL.

The table lists this clone with a few counts. This chain joins TRBV5-1 and TRBJ2-1, with 9 bases aligning to TRBD2. The germline gives CDR1 SGHRS, CDR2 YFSETQ. V lost 1 base to trimming and J lost 0 bases; unmatched junction nucleotides: 2. The CDR3 is 16 residues long. CDR3 sequence (DNA): TGCGCCAGCAGCTTGAAAGCGGGAGGCTCCTACAATGAGCAGTTCTTC. Translating gives CASSLKAGGSYNEQFF.

The V gene is TRBV6-1, the J gene TRBJ1-2; TRBD1 agrees at 11 bases. V was pared by 5 bases and J by 8 bases, with 7 bases of the junction left unmatched. The CDR3 spans 14 residues. Germline assignment: CDR1 MNHNS and CDR2 SASEGT. The DNA for the CDR3 is TGTGCCAGCAGTTGGGACAGGGGGGTCGGGGGCTACACCTTC. It yields the protein CASSWDRGVGGYTF.

This chain joins TRBV18 and TRBJ1-6; D remains unclear. The length of the CDR3 is 15 residues. The germline V gene has CDR1 KGHSH and CDR2 LQKENI. V lost 2 bases to trimming and J lost 7 bases, with 12 bases between them. CDR3 bases: TGTGCCAGCTCACCAAGAGGGTTGCCCAATTCACCCCTCCACTTT. Its translation is CASSPRGLPNSPLHF.

Here the CDR3 DNA reads TGTGCCAGTAGTATAAGACCGGGACAGGGGGCGCCGACCTACGAGCAGTACTTC. Translated: CASSIRPGQGAPTYEQYF. The chain uses TRBV19 and TRBJ2-7, with 12 nucleotides matching TRBD1. Germline V lookup: CDR1 LNHDA, CDR2 SQIVND (reference sequence). The V gene end was trimmed by 2 bases and the J gene end by 2 bases; junction bases not matched to a gene: 10. CDR3 length: 18 amino acids. The full variable domain, its missing parts supplied by reference TRBV19 and TRBJ2-7, is DGGITQSPKYLFRKEGQNVTLSCEQNLNHDAMYWYRQDPGQGLRLIYYSQIVNDFQKGDIAEGYSVSREKKESFPLTVTSAQKNPTAFYLCASSIRPGQGAPTYEQYFGPGTRLTVT.

The chain couples TRBV4-3 to TRBJ2-7; the D is unclear. V dropped 0 bases and J dropped 8 bases, with 11 bases sitting between them. The CDR3 has 13 residues. Germline V CDR1 and CDR2: LGHNA, YSLEER. The DNA of the CDR3 is TGCGCCAGCAGCCAAGATGGGTCAGGCCAGCAGTACTTC. Encoded protein: CASSQDGSGQQYF.

The J gene is TRBJ1-1, the V gene TRBV29-1; 10 nucleotides agree with TRBD1. Germline CDR1 and CDR2: SQVTM and ANQGSEA. This CDR3 region has 13 residues. The J segment lost 1 base and the V segment lost 5 bases, leaving 1 base of the junction unmatched. The DNA for the CDR3 is TGCAGCGTTCGGGACAGGGGGAACACTGAAGCTTTCTTT. Amino acid sequence: CSVRDRGNTEAFF.

The V call is TRBV5-4, the J call TRBJ2-7; possibly TRBD2 for D (5 bases). This CDR3 comprises 13 residues. Germline V gives CDR1 SGHNT, CDR2 YYREEE (reference sequence). V shed 2 bases and J shed 1 base, with 7 bases lying between them. The CDR3 spells CASSLAVSYEQYF. The CDR3 bases are TGTGCCAGCAGCTTAGCGGTTTCCTACGAGCAGTACTTC.

The rearrangement uses TRBV7-2 and TRBJ2-7, with a weak D call TRBD1 (5 bases). Germline V gives CDR1 SGHTA, CDR2 FQGNSA. The V end lost 5 bases, the J end lost 3 bases, and 11 bases lay between the germline ends. CDR3 length: 13 residues. This CDR3 is CASSPMTVYEQYF. The DNA for the CDR3 is TGTGCCAGCAGCCCCATGACAGTCTACGAGCAGTACTTC.

This rearrangement joins TRBV7-2 to TRBJ2-3, with 8 bases that match TRBD2. CDR3 length: 15 amino acids. Germline values: CDR1 SGHTA, CDR2 FQGNSA. After removal of 4 bases from V and 2 bases from J, the junction contained 5 bases not matched to a gene. The CDR3 protein is CASSSSGLDTDTQYF. The CDR3 nucleotides are TGTGCCAGCAGCTCGTCGGGACTAGACACAGATACGCAGTATTTT.

The V call is TRBV7-2, the J call TRBJ2-3; TRBD1 matches 8 bases. V dropped 4 bases and J dropped 5; count of bases not matched to a gene: 11. The CDR3 is made up of 16 amino acids. Germline-derived CDR1 and CDR2 are SGHTA and FQGNSA. DNA for the CDR3: TGTGCCAGCAGCTCGACCAGGGGGCGTGATGTAGATACGCAGTATTTT. It encodes CASSSTRGRDVDTQYF.

J is TRBJ1-2 and V is TRBV28; 9 nucleotides agree with TRBD1. V trimming: 2 bases; J trimming: 4 bases; junction bases outside the gene matches: 8. This CDR3 comprises 16 residues. Germline V gene data show CDR1 as MDHEN and CDR2 as SYDVKM. In DNA form, the CDR3 reads TGTGCCAGCAGTTTACCAGCGACAGGGGGTGGCTATGGCTACACCTTC. Translated: CASSLPATGGGYGYTF.

The chain combines TRBV7-2 with TRBJ1-5; no clear D. The CDR3 consists of 12 residues. Trimming stripped 1 base from V and 9 bases from J, with 7 bases between. The V gene's germline CDR1 is SGHTA and CDR2 FQGNSA. CDR3 loop: CASSLDSLPQHF. CDR3 nucleotide sequence: TGTGCCAGCAGCTTAGATAGTCTGCCCCAGCATTTT.